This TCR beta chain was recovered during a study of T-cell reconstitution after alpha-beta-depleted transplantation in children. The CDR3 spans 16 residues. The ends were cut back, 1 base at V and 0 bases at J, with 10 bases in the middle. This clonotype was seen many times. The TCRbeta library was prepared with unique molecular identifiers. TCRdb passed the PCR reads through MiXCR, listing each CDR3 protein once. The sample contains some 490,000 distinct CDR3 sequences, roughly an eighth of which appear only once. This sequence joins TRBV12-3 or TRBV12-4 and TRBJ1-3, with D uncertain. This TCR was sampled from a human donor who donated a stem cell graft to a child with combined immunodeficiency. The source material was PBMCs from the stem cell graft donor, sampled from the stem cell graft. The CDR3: CASSLVTYSSGNTIYF. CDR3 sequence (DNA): TGTGCCAGCAGTTTAGTCACTTACAGCTCTGGAAACACCATATATTTT.